This T cell receptor beta chain was identified during a study of chemoradiotherapy in HPV16-positive cancers. At the level of the study: Functional T-cell assays on a couple of HPV16-positive patients' cells defined candidate HPV-specific clones and common TCR motifs. Notes on the study in general: The functional HPV-specific definition rests on just a couple of HPV16-positive patients. Non-HPV-specific T cells did not expand in tumors during treatment, whereas candidate HPV-specific clones and E7-related motifs did.

Repertoires were sampled repeatedly during chemoradiotherapy. TCRdb's table, derived via immunoSEQ multiplex PCR, lists solely in-frame clones and lacks some. This sample carries 15,000 to 20,000 clones, approximately 75% of them seen once, and the ten largest clones take approximately 9.9%. This CDR3 has 14 amino acids. CDR1 MNHEY and CDR2 SVGAGI come from the germline V gene. V gave up 2 bases and J gave up 2 bases; unmatched junction bases: 3. As to this clone: The antigen remains undetermined.

V gene TRBV6-5 combines with J gene TRBJ2-7; 7 nucleotides agree with TRBD1. The sample was gathered from a patient who underwent chemoradiotherapy. The sequence was collected from a human donor with HPV-associated anogenital cancer. The CDR3 is CASSYVTGTYEQYF. CDR3 DNA sequence: TGTGCCAGCAGTTACGTGACAGGGACCTACGAGCAGTACTTC.